These 12 T cell receptor beta chains share one sample of origin, sequenced in a study of siplizumab effects on memory and regulatory T cells. Repertoires were generated with immunoSEQ multiplex PCR, while TCRdb's copy carries only in-frame clones and drops some. The data hold 80,000 to 130,000 clones, with 92% observed a single time. Specimen: Tregs sorted from blood. The receptors were sampled from a human donor in good health.

The V and J genes are TRBV10-2 and TRBJ2-1; D uncertain. The germline CDR1 and CDR2 sequences are WSHSY and SAAADI. CDR3 size: 13 residues. With 0 bases removed from V and 4 bases from J, the gap between germline ends came to 4 bases. The CDR3 region has the DNA TGCGCCAGCAGTGAGTCCCCTTACAATGAGCAGTTCTTC. It encodes CASSESPYNEQFF.

The J gene is TRBJ1-5, the V gene TRBV30; TRBD1 matches 10 bases. V was clipped by 2 bases and J by 2 bases; unmatched bases: 3. Germline values: CDR1 GTSNPN, CDR2 SVGIG (reference sequence). The CDR3 covers 15 residues. CDR3 in amino acids: CAWSKTGGGNQPQHF. The CDR3 nucleotides read TGTGCCTGGAGTAAGACAGGGGGCGGCAATCAGCCCCAGCATTTT.

The CDR3 loop is CASSLAQAGGLYNEQFF. The CDR3, as DNA: TGTGCCAGCAGCTTAGCACAGGCGGGAGGGCTCTACAATGAGCAGTTCTTC. The chain couples TRBV7-9 to TRBJ2-1, with 9 bases that match TRBD2. The CDR3 consists of 17 residues. CDR1 and CDR2 from the germline V gene are SEHNR and FQNEAQ (reference sequence). V dropped 0 bases and J dropped 3; count of bases not matched to a gene: 6.

This clone occurred once. This rearrangement joins TRBV7-2 to TRBJ1-5; TRBD1 is a possible D gene (5 bases). Germline assignment: CDR1 SGHTA and CDR2 FQGNSA. The CDR3 extends over 15 amino acids. The V end lost 5 bases, the J end lost 7 bases, and 18 bases lay between the germline ends. CDR3 in DNA: TGTGCCAGCAGCACCGACTTAGGGGTCAGCCAGCCCCAGCATTTT. This gives the protein CASSTDLGVSQPQHF.

Here the CDR3 DNA reads TGCAGCGTTGAGGTTAGATCACCGGGAGGGGGCTACGAGCAGTACTTC. Protein sequence: CSVEVRSPGGGYEQYF. V and J are TRBV29-1 and TRBJ2-7; 8 positions match TRBD2. After removal of 3 bases from V and 3 bases from J, the junction contained 13 bases not matched to a gene. Germline V gives CDR1 SQVTM, CDR2 ANQGSEA. This CDR3 region has 16 residues.

This chain joins TRBV19 and TRBJ2-1; the D gene is possibly TRBD2 (6 bases). This CDR3 is built from 15 residues. Trimming left V 9 bases short and J 0 bases short, with 15 bases between. Germline assignment: CDR1 LNHDA and CDR2 SQIVND (reference sequence). CDR3 DNA: TGTGCCAGCAAACTAGCTGCTAGCTCCTACAATGAGCAGTTCTTC. Its protein product is CASKLAASSYNEQFF.

The rearrangement links TRBV19 to TRBJ2-3; unclear D gene. The CDR3 extends over 15 amino acids. V was cut by 5 bases and J by 0 bases, with 12 bases left in between. The germline V gene has CDR1 LNHDA and CDR2 SQIVND (reference sequence). The CDR3 DNA is TGTGCCAGTAGTCAATACTATACTAGCACAGATACGCAGTATTTT. It encodes CASSQYYTSTDTQYF.

The J gene is TRBJ2-1, the V gene TRBV7-9; tentative D call: TRBD2 (6 bases). The CDR3 runs 15 residues. Trimming pared 5 bases from V and 10 bases from J, leaving 21 bases between. Germline V lookup: CDR1 SEHNR, CDR2 FQNEAQ (reference sequence). CDR3 in DNA: TGTGCCAGCAGCGGTCCGGGACTCCGTGCGCGGGAGCAGTTCTTC. Protein: CASSGPGLRAREQFF.

The gene calls are TRBV5-1 and TRBJ2-5, with D unclear. This CDR3 comprises 12 residues. Trimming stripped 5 bases from V and 1 base from J, with 6 bases between. Germline CDR1 is SGHRS and CDR2 is YFSETQ. The chain's CDR3 is CASRGGQETQYF. The CDR3 DNA sequence: TGCGCCAGCAGGGGTGGCCAAGAGACCCAGTACTTC.

The chain combines TRBV10-3 with TRBJ2-5; D unclear. The J call may be faulty, since TRBJ2-7 better matches the DNA end. This CDR3 is 15 amino acids long. Per germline, CDR1 ENHRY and CDR2 SYGVKD. The CDR3 coding sequence is TGTGCCATCAGTGAGTCGACCATAGAGTACTACGAGCAGTACTTC. Residues: CAISESTIEYYEQYF.

The genes are TRBV5-1 and TRBJ2-7; 7 positions match TRBD1. The J call is doubtful: the DNA matches TRBJ2-1 better. CDR1 and CDR2 (germline): SGHRS, YFSETQ. There are 14 residues in the CDR3. The CDR3 DNA follows: TGCGCCAGCAGCTTGTGGACAGGATACAATGAGCAGTTCTTC. Amino acid sequence: CASSLWTGYNEQFF.

The chain links TRBV19 to TRBJ1-1, with 7 bases that match TRBD1. The CDR3 is 14 residues long. V dropped 5 bases and J dropped 6; count of bases not matched to a gene: 9. CDR1 is LNHDA and CDR2 is SQIVND in the germline V gene (reference sequence). The DNA for the CDR3 is TGTGCCAGTAGTGTCGACAGGGAAAACCCTGAAGCTTTCTTT. Protein: CASSVDRENPEAFF.